This T cell receptor (beta chain) was observed in a study of low-dose radiotherapy and immunotherapy resistance in tumors. Overall study: The fractionation for Cohort 1 was 0.5 Gy per fraction every 2 weeks, totaling 6.5 Gy. Once cycle 1 day 1 began, patients took oral aspirin 300 mg daily for four cycles. Primers targeting TRAV and TRBV primed first-strand cDNA, covering alpha and beta chains.

Ten or more counts support this clonotype. A constant-region primer paired with the V-primer adapter amplified TCRs over about 20 PCR cycles. TCRdb processed the reads anew with MiXCR; each CDR3 protein has one entry. The sample has some 53,000 distinct CDR3 sequences; approximately 35% are singletons. Time point in this sample: after trial treatment. Treatment noted: LDRT plus nivolumab, ipilimumab, low-dose cyclophosphamide and aspirin (RACIN trial). The CDR3 runs to 14 residues. Germline CDR1 MDHEN, CDR2 SYDVKM. Trimming removed 3 bases from V and 3 bases from J, with 11 bases in between. The receptor was derived from a male donor with rectosigmoid adenocarcinoma. V gene TRBV28 combines with J gene TRBJ1-2; perhaps TRBD1 as D (6 bases). Specimen: PBMCs, collected after low-dose radiotherapy plus immunotherapy. CDR3 region: CASSFGGPDYGYTF. Written as DNA, the CDR3 is TGTGCCAGCAGTTTCGGGGGGCCGGACTATGGCTACACCTTC.